This TCR beta chain originates from a study of technical replicates of blood from a handful of donors (dated 2017 in TCRdb). This clone has just a few counts. The target of this receptor is not known. Within one base of it there is no much larger clone, and no base qualities were kept. Library construction relied on the immunoSEQ multiplex PCR assay. TCRdb took over this immuneACCESS table, retaining in-frame rearrangements with V and J assigned. Such tables are incomplete; in checked studies, under half of the missing clones stem from an unresolved V gene, and the remainder is unexplained. The sample records around 78,000 clones, nearly 95% of which are singletons. The leading ten clones occupy over 0.25% of the sample. The sequencing input was T cells isolated from PBMCs. This clonotype was obtained from a human donor in good health.

CDR3 loop: CASKTGTVRLSNQPQHF. The DNA sequence reads TGTGCCAGTAAGACGGGGACAGTCAGACTTAGCAATCAGCCCCAGCATTTT. The rearranged chain carries TRBV19 and TRBJ1-5; 7 bases in between match TRBD1. After removal of 7 bases from V and 0 bases from J, the junction retains 12 bases not matched to a gene. The CDR3 runs 17 amino acids, cysteine and phenylalanine included. The CDR3 DNA has 51 bases and is translated from base 1. CDR1 and CDR2 were assigned from the germline V gene (reference sequence) as LNHDA and SQIVND.